These 17 T cell receptor beta chains were sequenced from one sample in a study of T cell responses to AZD1222 COVID-19 vaccine. Sequenced by immunoSEQ multiplex PCR; TCRdb stores in-frame clones only, minus some. This table has 55,000 to 65,000 clones, 80% to 90% appearing once. The input for sequencing was peripheral blood, taken on day 0 of AZD1222 vaccination. The receptor set was obtained from an adult in good health.

The chain couples TRBV6-2 or TRBV6-3 to TRBJ2-2; 8 nucleotides line up with TRBD1. V dropped 2 bases and J dropped 7; count of bases not matched to a gene: 6. The CDR3 covers 15 residues. Germline-derived CDR1 and CDR2 are MNHEY and SVGEGT. The chain's CDR3 is CASSYHNTGGGELFF. In DNA form, the CDR3 reads TGTGCCAGCAGTTACCACAATACAGGGGGCGGGGAGCTGTTTTTT.

This chain joins TRBV18 and TRBJ2-3, with D tentatively TRBD2 (6 bases). V was trimmed by 3 bases and J by 2 bases, leaving 12 bases between them. The germline V gene encodes CDR1 KGHSH and CDR2 LQKENI. The CDR3 spans 15 residues. The CDR3 protein is CASSPRETHTDTQYF. CDR3 DNA: TGTGCCAGCTCACCGCGGGAAACCCACACAGATACGCAGTATTTT.

The rearrangement links TRBV3-1 (or the pseudogene TRBV3-2) to TRBJ1-1; D possibly corresponds to TRBD1 (6 bases). The germline V gene encodes CDR1 LGHDT and CDR2 YNNKEL (reference sequence). The CDR3 sequence is 14 residues long. V lost 6 bases, J lost 2 bases, and 13 bases lay in between. Written as DNA, the CDR3 is TGTGCCAGCAGTCCGGGACAAAGAAACACTGAAGCTTTCTTT. Protein: CASSPGQRNTEAFF.

The chain is built from TRBV30 and TRBJ2-3, with 10 bases lining up with TRBD2. The CDR3 is 15 residues long. The germline gives CDR1 GTSNPN, CDR2 SVGIG (reference sequence). Trimming cost V 2 bases and J 4 bases; bases outside gene matches: 6. The DNA for the CDR3 is TGTGCCTGGAGTCGAGGACTAGCGGAGTCAGATACGCAGTATTTT. Protein: CAWSRGLAESDTQYF.

This chain uses TRBV3-1 (or the pseudogene TRBV3-2) with TRBJ2-1; 11 nucleotides line up with TRBD2. Trimming at V came to 2 bases and at J to 0 bases, leaving 12 bases not matched to a gene. This CDR3 region has 20 residues. Germline V gene data show CDR1 as LGHDT and CDR2 as YNNKEL (reference sequence). The CDR3 coding sequence is TGTGCCAGCAGCCAAAGAATTGGACTAGCGGGCCCAAGCTCCTACAATGAGCAGTTCTTC. Encoded protein: CASSQRIGLAGPSSYNEQFF.

The chain has TRBV3-1 (or the pseudogene TRBV3-2) and TRBJ2-7; TRBD2 matches at 7 bases. V lost 0 bases, J lost 2 bases, and 4 bases stayed unmatched. CDR3 size: 15 residues. Germline lookup yields CDR1 LGHDT and CDR2 YNNKEL (reference sequence). In DNA, the CDR3 is TGTGCCAGCAGCCAAGATAGCGGGCTTCCCTACGAGCAGTACTTC. Translating gives CASSQDSGLPYEQYF.

The rearrangement uses TRBV9 and TRBJ1-2; D gene unclear. Germline values: CDR1 SGDLS, CDR2 YYNGEE. The V and J ends lost 0 bases and 6 bases respectively, with 21 bases between them. This CDR3 spans 17 amino acids. The CDR3 DNA sequence: TGTGCCAGCAGCGTAGATCCCCCGACGCTCGCTGGGGATGGCTACACCTTC. This translates into CASSVDPPTLAGDGYTF.

The chain combines TRBV2 with TRBJ2-3; D unresolved. Germline lookup yields CDR1 SNHLY and CDR2 FYNNEI. This CDR3 is built from 13 residues. Trimming shortened V by 11 bases and J by 5 bases, and 17 bases separated the two germline ends. CDR3: CALGDLVEDTQYF. The CDR3 coding sequence is TGTGCCCTTGGAGACTTGGTTGAAGATACGCAGTATTTT.

The rearrangement joins TRBV10-2 to TRBJ1-1; D is uncertain. This CDR3 region has 12 residues. V was clipped by 8 bases and J by 0 bases, with 7 bases between them. Germline CDR1 is WSHSY and CDR2 is SAAADI. CDR3 coding DNA: TGCGCCAGCGGTTACTTGAACACTGAAGCTTTCTTT. Protein: CASGYLNTEAFF.

V usage is TRBV6-5 and J usage is TRBJ2-3, with 7 bases identical to TRBD1. This CDR3 has 15 residues. Trimming took 0 bases from V and 0 from J; bases not matched to a gene: 0. Germline-derived CDR1 and CDR2 are MNHEY and SVGAGI. CDR3 nucleotides: TGTGCCAGCAGTTACTCGGACAGGAGCACAGATACGCAGTATTTT. Translated: CASSYSDRSTDTQYF.

The gene calls are TRBV5-4 and TRBJ1-6; TRBD1 is a possible D gene (6 bases). The CDR3 loop spans 15 amino acids. V gave up 4 bases and J gave up 9 bases, with 17 bases separating them. Germline assignment: CDR1 SGHNT and CDR2 YYREEE (reference sequence). CDR3 region: CASSTGRGGGSPLHF. CDR3 nucleotide sequence: TGTGCCAGCAGCACCGGAAGGGGGGGCGGTTCACCCCTCCACTTT.

V is TRBV13 and J is TRBJ2-2, with D perhaps TRBD1 (5 bases). CDR1 is PRHDT and CDR2 is FYEKMQ in the germline V gene (reference sequence). The CDR3 is 15 amino acids. Trimming cost V 5 bases and J 6 bases, with 16 bases left between them. CDR3 nucleotide sequence: TGTGCCAGCAGCGCTCGACCAGGGTCGGCCGGGGAGCTGTTTTTT. Translation gives CASSARPGSAGELFF.

To note about this clone: This likely comes from a read error, as the CDR3 has no conserved phenylalanine or tryptophan at its end. No DNA is shown, since the ends of the CDR3 on it are uncertain; the CDR3 is the one TCRdb lists. The chain uses TRBV29-1 and TRBJ2-7. CDR1 SQVTM and CDR2 ANQGSEA come from the germline V gene. The CDR3 sequence runs 11 residues, both termini included. CDR3 residues: CSEGRGTRSTI.

The gene calls are TRBV11-2 and TRBJ2-5, with 8 bases lining up with TRBD2. This CDR3 comprises 14 residues. The V and J ends lost 1 base and 5 bases, in that order; junction bases with no gene match: 3. Looked up from germline, CDR1 is SGHAT and CDR2 is FQNNGV. CDR3 residues: CASSLAGGPETQYF. The DNA for the CDR3 is TGTGCCAGCAGCTTAGCGGGAGGGCCCGAGACCCAGTACTTC.

The rearrangement joins TRBV2 to TRBJ1-6; no clear D. Between the trimmed V and J ends, which lost 7 bases and 7 bases, there was a span of 14 bases. The CDR3 is 14 amino acids. In germline, CDR1 is SNHLY, CDR2 FYNNEI. In DNA form, the CDR3 reads TGTGCCAGCACAAGGACCGATACGAATTCACCCCTCCACTTT. Its translation: CASTRTDTNSPLHF.

V usage is TRBV7-2 and J usage is TRBJ2-7; D might be TRBD2 (7 bases). This CDR3 contains 14 residues. V lost 5 bases, J lost 3 bases, and 14 bases lay in between. Germline CDR1 and CDR2: SGHTA and FQGNSA. Written as DNA, the CDR3 is TGTGCCAGCAGCGACGGACTAGGGGGCTACGAGCAGTACTTC. It yields the protein CASSDGLGGYEQYF.

The chain couples TRBV7-2 to TRBJ1-5; tentative D call: TRBD1 (6 bases). Trimming took 1 base from V and 1 from J, leaving 8 bases between them. The CDR3 contains 15 residues. Germline V lookup: CDR1 SGHTA, CDR2 FQGNSA. CDR3 protein: CASSLDGGSNQPQHF. The CDR3, as DNA: TGTGCCAGCAGCTTAGACGGGGGCAGCAATCAGCCCCAGCATTTT.